A selection of T cell receptor beta chains follows, all from one sample in a study of OX40 agonist ivuxolimab in advanced cancers. Libraries were prepared by immunoSEQ multiplex PCR; TCRdb keeps only in-frame clonotypes and omits some of them. Seen here are over 55,000 clones, over 90% observed once, and the top ten hold around 14%. Sequenced here: CD4+ or CD8+ T cells sorted from blood, sampled in a trial of the OX40 agonist ivuxolimab. These receptor sequences come from an adult with an advanced solid tumor such as melanoma, head and neck, liver or kidney cancer. CDR3s include the opening cysteine and the closing phenylalanine or tryptophan. The D gene is left open where the match is weak. Part of the rows lack a size; the others show once, few, many or a class for expanded clones.

abundance	d_gene	j_gene	v_gene	CDR3aa	CDR3nt
once	.	TRBJ1-5	TRBV6-6	CASSYSTGSNQPQHF	TGTGCCAGCAGTTACTCGACGGGAAGCAATCAGCCCCAGCATTTT
.	.	TRBJ2-2	TRBV4-2	CASRGGELFF	TGTGCCAGCAGGGGCGGGGAGCTGTTTTTT
once	.	TRBJ1-2	TRBV5-1	CASSRDPPGYTF	TGCGCCAGCAGCCGGGACCCTCCTGGCTACACCTTC
.	.	TRBJ1-1	TRBV5-1	CASTMSPNTEAFF	TGCGCCAGCACCATGTCACCTAACACTGAAGCTTTCTTT
few	.	TRBJ2-7	TRBV14	CASSVQQGHEQYF	TGTGCCAGCAGCGTACAGCAGGGACACGAGCAGTACTTC
once	.	TRBJ2-1	TRBV7-9	CASSPGSFNEQFF	TGTGCCAGCAGCCCCGGGTCCTTCAATGAGCAGTTCTTC
.	.	TRBJ2-7	TRBV28	CASSDPTEGLYF	TGTGCCAGCAGTGATCCAACAGAGGGCCTGTACTTC
.	TRBD1	TRBJ2-7	TRBV19	CASSIGGTGAYEQYF	TGTGCCAGTAGTATCGGGGGGACAGGGGCCTACGAGCAGTACTTC
.	.	TRBJ2-5	TRBV7-2	CASSPYQETQYF	TGTGCCAGCAGCCCGTATCAAGAGACCCAGTACTTC
.	.	TRBJ1-2	TRBV5-1	CASSLGQGINYGYTF	TGCGCCAGCAGCTTAGGCCAGGGTATTAACTATGGCTACACCTTC
.	.	TRBJ2-1	TRBV11-3	CASSPGYNEQFF	TGTGCCAGCAGCCCAGGATACAATGAGCAGTTCTTC
once	TRBD1	TRBJ2-2	TRBV4-1	CASRQGSHTGELFF	TGCGCCAGCAGACAGGGGTCCCACACCGGGGAGCTGTTTTTT
.	.	TRBJ2-7	TRBV4-1	CASSQDSNRVGNYEQYF	TGCGCCAGCAGCCAAGATTCCAACAGGGTGGGGAACTACGAGCAGTACTTC
.	TRBD1	TRBJ1-2	TRBV30	CAWKGQGYGYTF	TGTGCCTGGAAGGGACAGGGCTATGGCTACACCTTC
.	.	TRBJ1-1	TRBV13	CASSFVTEAFF	TGTGCCAGCAGCTTTGTAACTGAAGCTTTCTTT
.	.	TRBJ1-6	TRBV19	CASNPSDSNNSPLHF	TGTGCCAGTAACCCCTCGGACAGCAATAATTCACCCCTCCACTTT
.	.	TRBJ2-1	TRBV7-2	CASSLGRGRNYNEQFF	TGTGCCAGCAGCTTAGGGAGGGGACGTAACTACAATGAGCAGTTCTTC
.	.	TRBJ1-1	TRBV5-1	CASSLWGDAEAFF	TGCGCCAGCAGCTTGTGGGGGGATGCTGAAGCTTTCTTT
.	.	TRBJ2-2	TRBV7-6	CASTPDYIGAGELFF	TGTGCCAGCACCCCCGACTATATAGGCGCCGGGGAGCTGTTTTTT
.	.	TRBJ2-7	TRBV29-1	CSVVVYEQYF	TGCAGCGTTGTCGTATACGAGCAGTACTTC
.	TRBD1	TRBJ1-5	TRBV5-6	CASSPGGQGTNQPQHF	TGTGCCAGCAGCCCGGGGGGACAGGGAACGAATCAGCCCCAGCATTTT
once	.	TRBJ2-3	TRBV7-6	CASSFTATDTQYF	TGTGCCAGCAGCTTCACAGCCACAGATACGCAGTATTTT
.	.	TRBJ2-7	TRBV4-3	CASSQDSAGWGYEQYF	TGCGCCAGCAGCCAAGATTCCGCGGGGTGGGGCTACGAGCAGTACTTC
few	.	TRBJ1-1	TRBV5-1	CASSLGVEAFF	TGCGCCAGCAGCCTGGGGGTGGAAGCTTTCTTT
.	.	TRBJ2-7	TRBV11-2	CASSLDQDSPYEQYF	TGTGCCAGCAGCTTAGATCAGGACAGCCCCTACGAGCAGTACTTC
.	.	TRBJ2-4	TRBV27	CASSPSRSLWDIQYF	TGTGCCAGCAGTCCATCACGTAGTCTGTGGGACATTCAGTACTTC
.	.	TRBJ1-2	TRBV29-1	CSVEKGVRGGADGYTF	TGCAGCGTTGAAAAGGGGGTTAGGGGGGGCGCGGATGGCTACACCTTC
.	.	TRBJ2-7	TRBV13	CASSLGRQTVEQYF	TGTGCCAGCAGCTTAGGAAGGCAGACTGTGGAGCAGTACTTC
.	.	TRBJ2-5	TRBV18	CASSPFTPERGSETQYF	TGTGCCAGCTCACCATTTACCCCCGAGAGGGGGTCAGAGACCCAGTACTTC
.	.	TRBJ2-3	TRBV27	CASSLVATDTQYF	TGTGCCAGCAGTTTGGTGGCCACAGATACGCAGTATTTT
once	.	TRBJ1-1	TRBV18	CASSPTAGQNGTFF	TGTGCCAGCTCACCCACTGCAGGGCAAAACGGGACTTTCTTT
.	TRBD2	TRBJ2-5	TRBV13	CASSPLAASQETQYF	TGTGCCAGCAGCCCGCTAGCGGCAAGTCAAGAGACCCAGTACTTC
.	.	TRBJ2-7	TRBV7-8	CASSSRTRWGLEMYEQYF	TGTGCCAGCAGCTCCAGGACCCGTTGGGGGCTTGAGATGTACGAGCAGTACTTC
.	.	TRBJ2-5	TRBV14	CASSLDSRQQETQYF	TGTGCCAGCAGCCTGGACTCTAGGCAGCAAGAGACCCAGTACTTC
.	.	TRBJ2-1	TRBV5-4	CASSLIASVYNEQFF	TGTGCCAGCAGCTTGATCGCTAGCGTTTACAATGAGCAGTTCTTC
.	.	TRBJ2-3	TRBV2	CASSEAVQRYTDTQYF	TGTGCCAGCAGTGAAGCCGTCCAGCGATACACAGATACGCAGTATTTT
.	.	TRBJ1-2	TRBV6-5	CASSYSKGSNYGYTF	TGTGCCAGCAGTTACTCGAAAGGCAGCAACTATGGCTACACCTTC
.	TRBD1	TRBJ1-2	TRBV29-1	CSIGQDWRRYGYTF	TGCAGCATAGGACAGGATTGGCGCCGGTATGGCTACACCTTC
.	.	TRBJ1-6	TRBV29-1	CSVGESSYNSPLHF	TGCAGCGTTGGGGAGAGCTCCTATAATTCACCCCTCCACTTT
once	TRBD1	TRBJ2-7	TRBV2	CASSEVGQGYEQYF	TGTGCCAGCAGTGAAGTGGGACAGGGCTACGAGCAGTACTTC
.	.	TRBJ1-2	TRBV21-1	CASSKGVSCYGYTF	TGTGCCAGCAGCAAAGGGGTCAGTTGCTATGGCTACACCTTC
once	.	TRBJ2-7	TRBV7-9	CASSLALQGQEQYF	TGTGCCAGCAGCTTAGCGCTTCAGGGGCAAGAGCAGTACTTC
.	TRBD1	TRBJ1-3	TRBV15	CATSRDRGSGNTIYF	TGTGCCACCAGCAGGGACAGGGGTTCTGGAAACACCATATATTTT
once	TRBD2	TRBJ2-1	TRBV28	CASSRSGRVYNEQFF	TGTGCCAGCAGTCGTAGCGGGAGGGTATACAATGAGCAGTTCTTC
.	.	TRBJ1-2	TRBV15	CATSQRLSLLGYTF	TGTGCCACCTCGCAGCGCCTGAGTCTCCTTGGCTACACCTTC
few	TRBD1	TRBJ1-3	TRBV5-5	CASSGGQGAGNTIYF	TGTGCCAGCAGCGGTGGACAGGGAGCTGGAAACACCATATATTTT